This T cell receptor (beta chain) was captured in a study of shared clonotypes between healthy human individuals. Overall study results and limits: Rarefaction indicated that sorted-subset sequencing remained incomplete although depth was large.

This CDR3 comprises 13 residues. The trim removed 8 bases at V and 0 bases at J, leaving 4 bases unmatched. The germline gives CDR1 SGHVS, CDR2 FQNEAQ. Here immunoSEQ multiplex PCR was the method, and the copy in TCRdb shows in-frame clones only, minus some. The table has more than 1,200,000 clones, 97% to 99% seen once. Turning to this clone: Antigen unknown.

The TCR was taken from a man between 25 and 39 years old in good health. Sample: naive CD4+ T cells sorted from blood. Documented subset: CD45RA+ positively selected. The V and J genes are TRBV7-8 and TRBJ2-7; 7 bases match TRBD2. CDR3 sequence: CASVRTSSYEQYF. CDR3 nucleotides: TGTGCCAGCGTCCGGACTAGCTCCTACGAGCAGTACTTC.